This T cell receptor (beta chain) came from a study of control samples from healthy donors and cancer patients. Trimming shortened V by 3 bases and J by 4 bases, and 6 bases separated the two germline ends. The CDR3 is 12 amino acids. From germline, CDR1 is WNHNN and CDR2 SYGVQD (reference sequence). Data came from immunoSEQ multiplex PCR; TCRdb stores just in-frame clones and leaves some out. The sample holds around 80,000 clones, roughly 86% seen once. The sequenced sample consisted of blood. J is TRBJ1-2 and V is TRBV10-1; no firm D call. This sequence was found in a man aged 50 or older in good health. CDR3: CASSDGFYGYTF. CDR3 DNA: TGCGCCAGCAGTGATGGGTTCTATGGCTACACCTTC.